This T cell receptor (beta chain) came from a study of control samples from healthy donors and cancer patients. The CDR3 has 15 residues. Trimming took 1 base from V and 2 from J, leaving 13 bases between them. In germline, CDR1 is SGHRS, CDR2 YFSETQ. Only in-frame clones appear in the TCRdb table, and some are missing; sequencing was by immunoSEQ multiplex PCR. The sample holds 15,000 to 18,000 clones; around 87% are singletons and the top ten take approximately 10%. This clone is a singleton in its sample. The V call is TRBV5-1, the J call TRBJ2-7, with a possible D match to TRBD1 (6 bases). Input material: PBMCs. The TCR originated in a woman in her 70s with colorectal cancer. Written as DNA, the CDR3 is TGCGCCAGCAGCTTGAGCCCCGGACAGCCCTACGAGCAGTACTTC. The encoded protein is CASSLSPGQPYEQYF.